A selection of T cell receptor beta chains follows, all from one sample in a study of blood T cell repertoires in COVID-19. TCRdb's copy holds only in-frame clones and misses some; the assay was immunoSEQ multiplex PCR. The table lists roughly 180,000 clones, more than 65% of them singletons. The sample was PBMCs or T cells enriched from blood (not recorded which). These receptors all come from a woman aged 40 to 55 with acute COVID-19. CDR3s leave out the opening cysteine and the closing phenylalanine or tryptophan. Clone size is given for some rows only: seen once, a few or many times, or a class if the clone is expanded.

clone_size v_call cdr3_aa
once TRBV11-2 ASSLDLLAGARNEQF
- TRBV5-1 ASSTTLNTEAF
- TRBV7-8 ASSLVQGGSPLH
once TRBV6-5 ASTKAFNYGYT
few TRBV5-1 ASSSTPNRNTEAF
- TRBV3-1/TRBV3-2 ASSRRSPGENSPLH
- TRBV18 ASTVLLAGMGEQF
few TRBV6-6 ASSETSGRTGELF
- TRBV7-9 ASSLNAGENEQF
- TRBV19 ASSTWTGGTQPQH
- TRBV29-1 SVDGQTNLNTEAF
- TRBV2 ASSYQGTVGGQPQH
- TRBV5-1 ASSLGAANADTQY
- TRBV5-1 ASSLTGQGDIYGYT
- TRBV7-9 ASSSGRESGPTDTQY
- TRBV7-3 ASSSTVNTEAF
- TRBV4-2 ASSSIPGLNTEAF
- TRBV19 ASSIVAGYEQY
- TRBV2 ASSDEQVYGYT
few TRBV25-1 ASSTSGRLRTGELF
- TRBV10-3 AISESTGGGSPLH
- TRBV19 ASAYLGTSGYTGELF
- TRBV5-1 ASSLATGPNTEAF
many TRBV6-1 ASSEAPQFEAF
- TRBV19 ASDPGTETFPGNTIY
- TRBV10-1 ASSESPRGETQY
many TRBV6-4 ASRASSGSEHTGELF
- TRBV29-1 SVTTGLNTEAF
few TRBV6-5 ASSRTGPNSPLH
- TRBV18 ASSPPPRPGGDQPQH
few TRBV13 ASSLGTQETQY
- TRBV4-2 ASSPTGTSGADTQY
- TRBV19 ASSMTSSMGQV
- TRBV18 ASSPLLGSPGNEQF
- TRBV27 ASSLAGEGTEAF
- TRBV5-1 ASSLSAGTSGSFEQF
- TRBV30 AWSVGLAANEQF
medium-sized TRBV27 ASWRRDSYEQY
- TRBV5-4 ASSPRTGAGDEQF
few TRBV7-9 ASSLESGAAF
few TRBV20-1 SASRDRGQTGELF
once TRBV7-9 ASSKTGLGGNEQF
- TRBV2 ASLQTSGRSETQY
- TRBV24-1 ATSENPSGRETQY
once TRBV4-1 ASSQFGGGQENYGYT
- TRBV12-3/TRBV12-4 ASSHNYEQY
- TRBV7-9 ASSLEPNTEAF
- TRBV7-9 ASSSWTSGRETQY
- TRBV7-9 ASSPFLEEQF
- TRBV30 AWSRGANTDTQY